The 11 T cell receptor beta chains in this list originate from one sample, sequenced in a study of blood T cell dynamics during melanoma immunotherapy. Time point of the sample: pre-treatment baseline. Using immunoSEQ multiplex PCR, the repertoire was profiled, and TCRdb retains in-frame clones only, with some absent. The sample lists over 10,000 clones, about 90% occurring once. This specimen was effector memory CD8+ T cells from blood, taken from a patient treated with checkpoint blockade. The receptor source for this set is a human donor with melanoma.

The genes are TRBV19 and TRBJ2-2, with D tentatively TRBD2 (6 bases). This CDR3 spans 14 amino acids. Germline loops: CDR1 LNHDA, CDR2 SQIVND (reference sequence). V was pared by 4 bases and J by 1 base, with 7 bases between. The CDR3 DNA reads as TGTGCCAGTAGTACCGGGAGGAACACCGGGGAGCTGTTTTTT. Its translation is CASSTGRNTGELFF.

The V call is TRBV27, the J call TRBJ1-5, with D perhaps matching TRBD1 (6 bases). Trimming left V 4 bases short and J 0 bases short, with 13 bases between. This CDR3 region has 16 residues. Germline V CDR1 and CDR2: MNHEY, SMNVEV (reference sequence). CDR3 sequence: CASSSRTDNSNQPQHF. DNA for the CDR3: TGTGCCAGCAGTTCGAGGACAGACAATAGCAATCAGCCCCAGCATTTT.

This clone was seen more than once but under ten times. The genes are TRBV4-3 and TRBJ2-7, with 10 bases aligning to TRBD2. The CDR3 extends over 15 amino acids. The germline CDR1 and CDR2 sequences are LGHNA and YSLEER. After removal of 3 bases from V and 4 bases from J, the junction contained 6 bases not matched to a gene. The CDR3 loop is CASSHSRTSGYEQYF. The CDR3, as DNA: TGCGCCAGCAGCCACTCGAGGACTAGCGGTTACGAGCAGTACTTC.

This clone was seen a single time. This rearrangement joins TRBV5-6 to TRBJ1-6, with D hard to call. The germline V and J ends were trimmed by 3 bases and 7 bases, with 17 bases remaining between them. The germline V gene has CDR1 SGHDT and CDR2 YYEEEE. This CDR3 is 16 amino acids long. CDR3: CASSSLGGVLNSPLHF. CDR3 bases: TGTGCCAGCAGCTCTCTCGGTGGGGTGCTCAATTCACCCCTCCACTTT.

J is TRBJ1-4 and V is TRBV6-5; D unclear. CDR1 is MNHEY and CDR2 is SVGAGI in the germline V gene. This CDR3 has 15 residues. Trimming took 0 bases from V and 5 from J, leaving 10 bases between them. The CDR3 is CASSYSTSRNEKLFF. In DNA, the CDR3 is TGTGCCAGCAGTTACTCGACATCCAGGAATGAAAAACTGTTTTTT.

The CDR3 loop reads CASSEGPSGGETQYF. The CDR3 region has the DNA TGTGCCAGCAGTGAAGGGCCTAGCGGGGGGGAGACCCAGTACTTC. V usage is TRBV2 and J usage is TRBJ2-5; 11 nucleotides line up with TRBD2. The CDR3 sequence is 15 residues long. J was trimmed by 5 bases and V by 1 base; bases with no gene match: 3. Germline V gives CDR1 SNHLY, CDR2 FYNNEI.

The chain uses TRBV28 and TRBJ2-1; 8 bases agree with TRBD1. The germline gives CDR1 MDHEN, CDR2 SYDVKM. The CDR3 loop spans 16 amino acids. The V and J ends lost 5 bases and 6 bases, in that order; junction bases with no gene match: 12. The chain's CDR3 is CASSQRQGTDPNEQFF. CDR3 nucleotide sequence: TGTGCCAGCAGTCAAAGACAGGGGACTGATCCCAATGAGCAGTTCTTC.

The gene calls are TRBV11-2 and TRBJ1-1; D may be TRBD1 (6 bases). With 0 bases removed from V and 0 bases from J, the gap between germline ends came to 8 bases. Germline CDR1 and CDR2: SGHAT and FQNNGV. This CDR3 region has 15 residues. The CDR3 coding sequence is TGTGCCAGCAGCTTAGAGACAGGTATGAACACTGAAGCTTTCTTT. This encodes CASSLETGMNTEAFF.

The rearrangement links TRBV7-6 to TRBJ1-3, with unresolved D. Germline V gene lookup returns CDR1 SGHVS and CDR2 FNYEAQ. The CDR3 is 17 amino acids. V dropped 1 base and J dropped 0 bases, with 13 bases sitting between them. The CDR3 reads CASSLEREASSGNTIYF. CDR3 DNA sequence: TGTGCCAGCAGCTTAGAGAGGGAGGCAAGCTCTGGAAACACCATATATTTT.

The chain combines TRBV15 with TRBJ2-1; 7 bases line up with TRBD2. The CDR3 loop spans 15 amino acids. After removal of 0 bases from V and 6 bases from J, the junction contained 5 bases not matched to a gene. Germline V lookup: CDR1 LNHNV, CDR2 YYDKDF (reference sequence). This CDR3 is CATSRDPGTTNEQFF. The CDR3 bases are TGTGCCACCAGCAGAGATCCAGGGACTACCAATGAGCAGTTCTTC.

The V call is TRBV9, the J call TRBJ2-7; 7 nucleotides agree with TRBD2. The CDR3 runs to 15 residues. The germline CDR1 and CDR2 sequences are SGDLS and YYNGEE. J lost 0 bases, V lost 2 bases, and 5 bases had no gene match. The CDR3 loop reads CASSVSGGSSYEQYF. CDR3 nucleotide sequence: TGTGCCAGCAGCGTTAGTGGCGGGAGCTCCTACGAGCAGTACTTC. The entire variable domain, with the rest obtained from reference TRBV9 and TRBJ2-7, is as follows: DSGVTQTPKHLITATGQRVTLRCSPRSGDLSVYWYQQSLDQGLQFLIQYYNGEERAKGNILERFSAQQFPDLHSELNLSSLELGDSALYFCASSVSGGSSYEQYFGPGTRLTVT.